This TCR beta chain was profiled in a study of shared clonotypes between healthy human individuals. Some clones are missing from TCRdb's copy, which holds only in-frame ones; the method was immunoSEQ multiplex PCR. The profile shows about 2.3 million clones, 92% of them singletons. The clonotype originates from a man younger than 35 in good health. Some clones in this sample may be carry-over from other donors' samples. Material: naive CD4+ T cells from PBMCs. Indicated subset: CD45RA+ positively selected.

CDR3 in amino acids: CSAGQNYGYTF. CDR3 sequence (DNA): TGCAGCGCGGGACAGAACTATGGCTACACCTTC. The chain employs TRBV20-1 and TRBJ1-2; 7 positions match TRBD1. Germline V gene lookup returns CDR1 DFQATT and CDR2 SNEGSKA (reference sequence). The CDR3 is 11 residues long.